The entry below gives a single TCR beta chain sequence along with its context. The specificity of this receptor is unknown. There are no base qualities to consult, and no much larger clone falls within one base. The source of the sample is a study of blood T cell repertoires in COVID-19 (dated by TCRdb to 2018 to 2020). For context, the study as a whole: Collaborator samples came from the United States, Italy and Spain and covered acute and convalescent phases of COVID-19. The prospective study material was composed of cDNA or gDNA derived from T cells, B-cell-depleted T cells, or PBMCs. Deeply sampled blood TCRbeta repertoires from subjects exposed to, actively infected with, or recovered from COVID-19 were included in the dataset. A freely available public database, intended as a resource for researchers studying the immune response to SARS-CoV-2, is where the repertoires were released. Samples were obtained from the ongoing ImmuneRACE study (first 160 participants) and from roughly 1,300 subjects provided by 6 global collaborators. Nearly every sample came with metadata listing a de-identified subject ID, COVID-19 status, age in years and sex. HLA class I and class II types, where available, came from metadata supplied by the sample provider rather than from assay-based typing.

The paper as a whole reports these results and caveats: Clinical and demographic metadata were provided uncurated, with the amount varying by source and participant.

TCRbeta CDR3 regions were amplified from genomic DNA using the immunoSEQ Assay, a bias-controlled multiplex PCR. In the authors' own workflow: The number of nucleated cells in each sample was estimated by amplification of reference gene primers within the assay. Sequence reads were collapsed and filtered to measure the absolute abundance of every unique TCRbeta CDR3 rearrangement. Productive Simpson clonality was computed per sample as the square root of Simpson's diversity index over productive rearrangements. TCRdb limited this immuneACCESS table to in-frame rearrangements with V and J called. A share of clones is missing; checked studies link under half to unresolved V genes, and the rest is unexplained. The V and J calls and clone size come from that table; D and trimming were worked out from the DNA. This sample has 270,000 or so clones in its table, and around 91% of those were observed once. Of the sample, under 2.5% falls within the top ten clones.

From the cysteine through the phenylalanine, the CDR3 covers 14 amino acids. The sequence is cut down to CDR3 DNA, 42 bases in frame from base 1. V loses 5 bases, J loses 3 bases, and the germline ends lie 11 bases apart. CDR1 and CDR2 are read off the germline V gene as SGHVS and FQNEAQ. At one collaborating source in Seattle, patients were enrolled during active infection and were followed longitudinally through the course of disease. The collaborating institutions used their own protocols to collect whole blood in K2EDTA tubes. For TCRbeta analysis, collaborators shipped samples in one of three forms: frozen whole blood, isolated PBMCs, or DNA extracted from either of those sample types.

In this chain, TRBV7-8 is recombined with TRBJ1-5; the D gene is perhaps TRBD1, from 6 matching bases. The receptor was derived from a woman in her fifties or sixties with COVID-19, enrolled during active disease. Material for sequencing was peripheral blood. The CDR3 region: CASSLRGPNQPQHF. In nucleotides, the sequence is TGTGCCAGCAGCCTCAGGGGTCCCAATCAGCCCCAGCATTTT.